A single sample is the source of the 5 T cell receptor beta chains below, sequenced in a study of shared clonotypes between healthy human individuals. This table comes from immunoSEQ multiplex PCR, and its TCRdb copy is limited to in-frame clones, with some not included. The top ten clones hold about 0.45% of a sample with about 1.5 million clones, 95% to 99% of them seen once. The sequencing input was naive CD4+ T cells sorted from blood. Specified subset: CD45RA+ positively selected. These receptors were collected from a man younger than 40 in good health.

The gene calls are TRBV9 and TRBJ2-7; 10 bases agree with TRBD1. The CDR3 extends over 16 amino acids. J was trimmed by 6 bases and V by 0 bases; bases with no gene match: 9. Germline loops: CDR1 SGDLS, CDR2 YYNGEE. The CDR3 spells CASSVGTGTGDREQYF. The CDR3 nucleotides read TGTGCCAGCAGCGTAGGAACCGGGACAGGGGATCGCGAGCAGTACTTC.

The table lists this clone with a count of one. The chain employs TRBV4-2 and TRBJ1-2; weak D call: TRBD1 (6 bases). Germline values: CDR1 LGHNA, CDR2 YNFKEQ. V lost 2 bases and J lost 10, with 20 bases in between. The CDR3 extends over 15 amino acids. The CDR3, as DNA: TGTGCCAGCAGCCAAAGCCTCGGGACACTTGCTGACTACACCTTC. It encodes CASSQSLGTLADYTF.

The chain recombines TRBV2 with TRBJ1-2, with D possibly matching TRBD1 (6 bases). The germline CDR1 and CDR2 sequences are SNHLY and FYNNEI. The CDR3 covers 15 residues. The V end was cut by 8 bases, the J end by 3 bases, with 19 bases between. This CDR3 reads CASFLPGGAHYGYTF. DNA for the CDR3: TGTGCCAGCTTCCTACCCGGGGGGGCTCACTATGGCTACACCTTC. The complete variable domain, with remaining parts taken from reference TRBV2 and TRBJ1-2, reads EPEVTQTPSHQVTQMGQEVILRCVPISNHLYFYWYRQILGQKVEFLVSFYNNEISEKSEIFDDQFSVERPDGSNFTLKIRSTKLEDSAMYFCASFLPGGAHYGYTFGSGTRLTVV.

The chain has TRBV28 and TRBJ2-2; no clear D gene. V was clipped by 3 bases and J by 0 bases, with 11 bases between them. The CDR3 spans 16 residues. Germline assignment: CDR1 MDHEN and CDR2 SYDVKM. CDR3 loop: CASSLQGYSNTGELFF. CDR3 coding DNA: TGTGCCAGCAGTTTGCAAGGGTACTCGAACACCGGGGAGCTGTTTTTT.

The V and J genes are TRBV19 and TRBJ1-2, with D perhaps TRBD1 (5 bases). Germline CDR1 reads LNHDA; CDR2 reads SQIVND (reference sequence). The CDR3 is made up of 17 amino acids. Trimming pared 6 bases from V and 0 bases from J, leaving 20 bases between. CDR3 residues: CASSRSGTELTNYGYTF. The CDR3 DNA follows: TGTGCCAGTAGCAGATCCGGGACGGAGTTAACTAACTATGGCTACACCTTC.